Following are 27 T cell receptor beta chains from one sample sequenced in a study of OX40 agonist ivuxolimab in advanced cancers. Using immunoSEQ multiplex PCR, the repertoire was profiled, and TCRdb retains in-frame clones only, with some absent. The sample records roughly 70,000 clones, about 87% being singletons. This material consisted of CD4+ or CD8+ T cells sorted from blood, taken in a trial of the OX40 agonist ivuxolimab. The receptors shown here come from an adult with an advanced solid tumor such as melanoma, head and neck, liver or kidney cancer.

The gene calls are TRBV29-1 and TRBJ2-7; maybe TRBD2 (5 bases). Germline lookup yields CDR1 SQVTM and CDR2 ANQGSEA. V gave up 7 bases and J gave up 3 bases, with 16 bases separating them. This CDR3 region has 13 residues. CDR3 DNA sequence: TGCAGCGCCCTGGACGGAGGCCACTACGAGCAGTACTTC. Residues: CSALDGGHYEQYF.

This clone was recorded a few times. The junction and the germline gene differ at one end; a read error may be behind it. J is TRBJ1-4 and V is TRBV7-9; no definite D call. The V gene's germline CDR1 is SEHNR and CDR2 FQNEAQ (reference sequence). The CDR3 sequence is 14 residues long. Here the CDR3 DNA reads TGTGCCAGCACTCACGAGAGTGCTAAAGAAAAACTGTTTTTT. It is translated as CASTHESAKEKLFF.

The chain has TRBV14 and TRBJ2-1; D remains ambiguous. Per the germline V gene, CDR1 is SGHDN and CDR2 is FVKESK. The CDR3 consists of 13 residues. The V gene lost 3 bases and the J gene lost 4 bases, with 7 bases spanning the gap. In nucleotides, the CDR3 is TGTGCCAGCAGCCAGCCTAATTACAATGAGCAGTTCTTC. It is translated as CASSQPNYNEQFF.

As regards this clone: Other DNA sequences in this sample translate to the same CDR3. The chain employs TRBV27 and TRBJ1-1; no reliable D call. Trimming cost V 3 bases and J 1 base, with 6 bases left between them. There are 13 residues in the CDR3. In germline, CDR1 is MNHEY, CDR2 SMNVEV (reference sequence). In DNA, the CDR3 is TGTGCCAGCAGTTTCGGACCGAACACTGAAGCTTTCTTT. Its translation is CASSFGPNTEAFF.

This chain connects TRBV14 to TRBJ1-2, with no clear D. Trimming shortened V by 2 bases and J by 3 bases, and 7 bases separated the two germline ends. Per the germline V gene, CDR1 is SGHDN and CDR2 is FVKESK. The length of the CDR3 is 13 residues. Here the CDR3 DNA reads TGTGCCAGCAGCCAACCCAGCTACTATGGCTACACCTTC. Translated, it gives CASSQPSYYGYTF.

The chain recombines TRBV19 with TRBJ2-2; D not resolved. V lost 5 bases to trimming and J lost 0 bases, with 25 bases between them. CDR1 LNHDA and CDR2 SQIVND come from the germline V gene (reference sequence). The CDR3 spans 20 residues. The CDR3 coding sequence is TGTGCCAGTAGTCCGAACTTTGCGCTAGACTTAACTACGAACACCGGGGAGCTGTTTTTT. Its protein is CASSPNFALDLTTNTGELFF.

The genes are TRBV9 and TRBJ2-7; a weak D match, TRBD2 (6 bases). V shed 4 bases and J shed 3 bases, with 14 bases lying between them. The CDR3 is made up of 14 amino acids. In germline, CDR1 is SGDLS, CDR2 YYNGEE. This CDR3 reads CASSPTAGGYEQYF. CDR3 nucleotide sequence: TGTGCCAGCAGCCCAACAGCCGGGGGCTACGAGCAGTACTTC.

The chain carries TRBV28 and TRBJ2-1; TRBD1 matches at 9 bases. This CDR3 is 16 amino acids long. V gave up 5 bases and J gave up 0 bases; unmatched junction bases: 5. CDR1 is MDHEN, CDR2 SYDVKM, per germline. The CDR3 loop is CASSRTGASSYNEQFF. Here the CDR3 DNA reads TGTGCCAGCAGTCGGACAGGGGCCAGCTCCTACAATGAGCAGTTCTTC.

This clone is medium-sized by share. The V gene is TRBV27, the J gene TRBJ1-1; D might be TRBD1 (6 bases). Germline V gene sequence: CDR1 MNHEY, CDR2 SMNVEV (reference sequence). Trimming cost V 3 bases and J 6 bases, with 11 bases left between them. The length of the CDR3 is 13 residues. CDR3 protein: CASSFGEGAEAFF. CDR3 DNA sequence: TGTGCCAGCAGTTTCGGGGAGGGGGCTGAAGCTTTCTTT.

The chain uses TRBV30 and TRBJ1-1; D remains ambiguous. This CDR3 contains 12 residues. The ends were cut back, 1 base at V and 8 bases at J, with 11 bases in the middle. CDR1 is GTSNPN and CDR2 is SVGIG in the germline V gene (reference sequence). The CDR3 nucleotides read TGTGCCTGGAGTGCCACGGGGTTAGAAGCTTTCTTT. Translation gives CAWSATGLEAFF.

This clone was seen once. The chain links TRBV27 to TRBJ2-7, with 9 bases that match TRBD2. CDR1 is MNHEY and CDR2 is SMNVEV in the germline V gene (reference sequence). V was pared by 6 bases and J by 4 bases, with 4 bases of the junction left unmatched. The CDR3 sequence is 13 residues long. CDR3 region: CASRTSGLYEQYF. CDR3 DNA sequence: TGTGCCAGCAGGACTAGCGGTTTATACGAGCAGTACTTC.

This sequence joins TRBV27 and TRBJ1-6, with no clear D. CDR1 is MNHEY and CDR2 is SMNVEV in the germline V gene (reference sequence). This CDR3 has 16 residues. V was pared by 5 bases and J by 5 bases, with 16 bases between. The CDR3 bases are TGTGCCAGCAGTCACCAAGGAGGAGGTAATAATTCACCCCTCCACTTT. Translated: CASSHQGGGNNSPLHF.

CDR3 loop: CASSLAGQDLQDGYTF. The DNA of the CDR3 is TGTGCCAGCAGCTTAGCGGGACAGGACCTTCAGGATGGCTACACCTTC. The chain carries TRBV7-9 and TRBJ1-2, with 8 bases lining up with TRBD1. This CDR3 has 16 residues. The V segment lost 0 bases and the J segment 6 bases; nucleotides outside the gene matches: 9. Germline CDR1 reads SEHNR; CDR2 reads FQNEAQ (reference sequence).

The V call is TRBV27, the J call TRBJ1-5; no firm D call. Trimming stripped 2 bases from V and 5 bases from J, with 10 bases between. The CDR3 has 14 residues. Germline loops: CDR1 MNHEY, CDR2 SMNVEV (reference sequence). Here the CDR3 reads CASSLSEGYQPQHF. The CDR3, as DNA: TGTGCCAGCAGTTTAAGTGAGGGCTATCAGCCCCAGCATTTT.

The chain's CDR3 is CASAQGGNFYEQYF. The CDR3 DNA is TGTGCCAGCGCGCAGGGGGGGAATTTCTACGAGCAGTACTTC. V usage is TRBV28 and J usage is TRBJ2-7; D may match TRBD1 or TRBD2 (7 bases each). Trimming shortened V by 8 bases and J by 3 bases, and 17 bases separated the two germline ends. Germline V gives CDR1 MDHEN, CDR2 SYDVKM. The CDR3 extends over 14 amino acids.

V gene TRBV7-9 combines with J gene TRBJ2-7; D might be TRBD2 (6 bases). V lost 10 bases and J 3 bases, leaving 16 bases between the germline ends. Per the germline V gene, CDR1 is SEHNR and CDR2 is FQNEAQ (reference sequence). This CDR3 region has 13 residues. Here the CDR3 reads CATTGEVGYEQYF. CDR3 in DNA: TGTGCCACGACGGGAGAGGTAGGCTACGAGCAGTACTTC. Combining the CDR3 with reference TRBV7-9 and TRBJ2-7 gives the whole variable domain DTGVSQNPRHKITKRGQNVTFRCDPISEHNRLYWYRQTLGQGPEFLTYFQNEAQLEKSRLLSDRFSAERPKGSFSTLEIQRTEQGDSAMYLCATTGEVGYEQYFGPGTRLTVT.

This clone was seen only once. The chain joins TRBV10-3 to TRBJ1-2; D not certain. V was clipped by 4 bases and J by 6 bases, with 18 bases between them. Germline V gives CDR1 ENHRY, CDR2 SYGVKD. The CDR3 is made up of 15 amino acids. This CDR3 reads CAISVPGSPADGYTF. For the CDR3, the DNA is TGTGCCATCAGTGTCCCGGGGTCCCCGGCTGATGGCTACACCTTC.

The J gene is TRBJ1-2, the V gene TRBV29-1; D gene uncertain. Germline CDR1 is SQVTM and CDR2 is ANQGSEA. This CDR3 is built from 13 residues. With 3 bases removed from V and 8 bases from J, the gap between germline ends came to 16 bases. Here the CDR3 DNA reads TGCAGCGTTGAGTTTTACCCGGACGGAGGCTACACCTTC. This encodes CSVEFYPDGGYTF.

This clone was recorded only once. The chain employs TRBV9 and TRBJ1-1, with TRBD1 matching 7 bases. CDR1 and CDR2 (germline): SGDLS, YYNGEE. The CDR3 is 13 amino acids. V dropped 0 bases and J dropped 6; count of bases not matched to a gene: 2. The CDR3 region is CASSVGGGSEAFF. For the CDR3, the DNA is TGTGCCAGCAGCGTAGGAGGGGGCTCTGAAGCTTTCTTT. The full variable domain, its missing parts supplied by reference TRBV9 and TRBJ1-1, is DSGVTQTPKHLITATGQRVTLRCSPRSGDLSVYWYQQSLDQGLQFLIQYYNGEERAKGNILERFSAQQFPDLHSELNLSSLELGDSALYFCASSVGGGSEAFFGQGTRLTVV.

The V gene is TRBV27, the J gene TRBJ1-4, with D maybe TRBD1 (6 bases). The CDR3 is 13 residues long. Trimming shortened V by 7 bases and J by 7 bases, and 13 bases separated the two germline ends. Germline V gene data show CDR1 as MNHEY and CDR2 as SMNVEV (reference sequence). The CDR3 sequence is CASTPEGGEKLFF. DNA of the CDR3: TGTGCCAGCACCCCCGAGGGGGGTGAAAAACTGTTTTTT.

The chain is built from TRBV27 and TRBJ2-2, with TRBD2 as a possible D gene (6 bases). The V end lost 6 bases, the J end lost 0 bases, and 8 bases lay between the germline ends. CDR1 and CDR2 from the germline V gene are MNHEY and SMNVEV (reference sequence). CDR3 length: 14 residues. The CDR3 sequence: CASREGPNTGELFF. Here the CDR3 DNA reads TGTGCCAGCAGGGAGGGCCCGAACACCGGGGAGCTGTTTTTT.

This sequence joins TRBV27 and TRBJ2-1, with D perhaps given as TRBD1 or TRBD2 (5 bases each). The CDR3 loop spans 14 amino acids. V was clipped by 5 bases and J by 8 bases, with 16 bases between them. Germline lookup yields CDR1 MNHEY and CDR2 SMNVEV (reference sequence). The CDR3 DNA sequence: TGTGCCAGCAGTGCACAGAGGGGTCGCGATGAGCAGTTCTTC. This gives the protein CASSAQRGRDEQFF.

For the CDR3, the DNA is TGTGCCAGCAGTGACTCGCCGGACCCTGGCTACACCTTC. Translated, it gives CASSDSPDPGYTF. The rearrangement joins TRBV2 to TRBJ1-2, with D uncertain. V lost 3 bases, J lost 7 bases, and 12 bases lay in between. Germline CDR1 is SNHLY and CDR2 is FYNNEI. CDR3 length equals 13 residues.

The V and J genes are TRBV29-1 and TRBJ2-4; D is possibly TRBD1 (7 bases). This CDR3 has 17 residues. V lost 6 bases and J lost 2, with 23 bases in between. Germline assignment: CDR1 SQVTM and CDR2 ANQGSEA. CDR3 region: CSVLGGGDSISKNIQYF. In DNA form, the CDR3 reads TGCAGCGTGCTTGGAGGGGGCGACTCGATTTCCAAAAACATTCAGTACTTC.

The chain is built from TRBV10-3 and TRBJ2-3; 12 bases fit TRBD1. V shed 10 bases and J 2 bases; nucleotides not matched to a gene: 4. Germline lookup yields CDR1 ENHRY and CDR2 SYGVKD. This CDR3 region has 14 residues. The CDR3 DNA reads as TGTGCCACCAGGGACAGGGGGCACACAGATACGCAGTATTTT. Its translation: CATRDRGHTDTQYF.

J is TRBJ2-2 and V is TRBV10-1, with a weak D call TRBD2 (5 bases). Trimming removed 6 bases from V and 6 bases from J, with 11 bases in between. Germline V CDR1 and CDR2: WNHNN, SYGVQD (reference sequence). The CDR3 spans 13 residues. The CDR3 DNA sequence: TGCGCCAGCAGGCCCGGGATGGCCGGGGAGCTGTTTTTT. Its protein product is CASRPGMAGELFF.

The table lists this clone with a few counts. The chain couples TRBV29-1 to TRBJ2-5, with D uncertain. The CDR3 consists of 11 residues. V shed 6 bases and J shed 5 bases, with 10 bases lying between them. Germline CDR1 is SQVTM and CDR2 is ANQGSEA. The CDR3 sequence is CSVPAWETQYF. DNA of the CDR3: TGCAGCGTCCCTGCGTGGGAGACCCAGTACTTC.